The present T cell receptor (beta chain) was sequenced within a study of blood T cell repertoires in COVID-19. Study summary: Whether acute or convalescent, the COVID-19 samples came from the United States, Italy and Spain.

V was clipped by 3 bases and J by 4 bases, with 9 bases between them. This CDR3 comprises 13 residues. CDR1 and CDR2 from the germline V gene are SEHNR and FQNEAQ (reference sequence). Source study methods: Quantification of nucleated cells was approximated via reference gene primer amplification. The table came from immunoSEQ multiplex PCR; TCRdb's copy has only in-frame clones and leaves some out. V, J and clone size are those of that table, while D and trimming were read from the DNA. The sample has 75,000 to 95,000 clones; roughly 88% are singletons. Sequenced material: peripheral blood. The chain joins TRBV7-9 to TRBJ2-5, with D possibly being TRBD2 (5 bases). This clonotype was sampled from a human donor in a cohort sampled during active COVID-19. CDR3 in amino acids: CASSFDGGETQYF. The CDR3 DNA sequence: TGTGCCAGCAGCTTCGACGGAGGAGAGACCCAGTACTTC.